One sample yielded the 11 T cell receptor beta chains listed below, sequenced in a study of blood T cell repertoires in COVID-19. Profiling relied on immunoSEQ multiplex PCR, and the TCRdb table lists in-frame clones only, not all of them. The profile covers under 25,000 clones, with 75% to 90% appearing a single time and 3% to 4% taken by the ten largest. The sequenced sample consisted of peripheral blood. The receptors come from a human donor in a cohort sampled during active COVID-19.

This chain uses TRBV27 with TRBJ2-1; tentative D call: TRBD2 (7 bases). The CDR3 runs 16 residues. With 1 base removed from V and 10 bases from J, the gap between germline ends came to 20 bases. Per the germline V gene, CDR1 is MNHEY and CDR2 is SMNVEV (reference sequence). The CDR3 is CASSLWGAGGSGEQFF. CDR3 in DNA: TGTGCCAGCAGTTTATGGGGGGCTGGCGGGAGTGGAGAGCAGTTCTTC.

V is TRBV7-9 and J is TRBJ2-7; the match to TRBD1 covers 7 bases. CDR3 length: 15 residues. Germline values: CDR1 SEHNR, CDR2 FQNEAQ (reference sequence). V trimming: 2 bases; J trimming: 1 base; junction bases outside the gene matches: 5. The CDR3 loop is CASSLQAGGSYEQYF. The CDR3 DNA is TGTGCCAGCAGCTTACAAGCAGGGGGTTCCTACGAGCAGTACTTC.

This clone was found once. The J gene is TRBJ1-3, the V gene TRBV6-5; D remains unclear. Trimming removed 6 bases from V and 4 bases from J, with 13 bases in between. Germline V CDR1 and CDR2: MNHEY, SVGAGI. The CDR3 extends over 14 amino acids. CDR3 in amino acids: CASRGPQSGNTIYF. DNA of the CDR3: TGTGCCAGCAGGGGCCCTCAAAGCGGAAACACCATATATTTT.

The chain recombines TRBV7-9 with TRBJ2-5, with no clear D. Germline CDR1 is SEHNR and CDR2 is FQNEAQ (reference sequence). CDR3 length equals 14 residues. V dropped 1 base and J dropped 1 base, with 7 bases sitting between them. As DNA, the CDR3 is TGTGCCAGCAGCTTAGTTTTAGCCCAAGAGACCCAGTACTTC. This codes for CASSLVLAQETQYF.

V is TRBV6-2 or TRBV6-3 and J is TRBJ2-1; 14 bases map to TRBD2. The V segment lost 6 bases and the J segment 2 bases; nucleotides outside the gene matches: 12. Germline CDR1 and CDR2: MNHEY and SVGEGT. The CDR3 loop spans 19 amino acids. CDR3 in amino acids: CASSRKGLAGVRTYNEQFF. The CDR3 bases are TGTGCCAGCAGCCGAAAGGGACTAGCGGGAGTTCGAACCTACAATGAGCAGTTCTTC.

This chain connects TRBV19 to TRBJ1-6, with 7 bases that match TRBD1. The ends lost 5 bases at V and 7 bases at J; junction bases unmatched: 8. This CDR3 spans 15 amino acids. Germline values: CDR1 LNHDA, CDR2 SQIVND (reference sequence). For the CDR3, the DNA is TGTGCCAGTAGTGACAAGACAGGGCGAAATTCACCCCTCCACTTT. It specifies CASSDKTGRNSPLHF.

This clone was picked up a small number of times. CDR3 loop: CASSQPGTGSEQYF. DNA for the CDR3: TGCGCCAGCAGCCAGCCCGGGACAGGGTCCGAGCAGTACTTC. The V gene is TRBV5-1, the J gene TRBJ2-7, with TRBD1 matching 9 bases. The CDR3 totals 14 residues. V lost 4 bases to trimming and J lost 6 bases; unmatched junction nucleotides: 8. CDR1 is SGHRS and CDR2 is YFSETQ in the germline V gene.

This CDR3 is CAISEWGGSSTGELFF. Written as DNA, the CDR3 is TGTGCCATCAGTGAGTGGGGCGGGAGTAGCACCGGGGAGCTGTTTTTT. The rearrangement uses TRBV10-3 and TRBJ2-2; 7 positions match TRBD2. V shed 1 base and J 4 bases; nucleotides not matched to a gene: 6. The CDR3 runs to 16 residues. Germline V gene data show CDR1 as ENHRY and CDR2 as SYGVKD.

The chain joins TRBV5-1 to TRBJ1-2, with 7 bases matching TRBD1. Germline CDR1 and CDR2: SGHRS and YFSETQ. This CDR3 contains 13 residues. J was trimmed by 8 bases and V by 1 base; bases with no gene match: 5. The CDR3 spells CASSLQGVGGYTF. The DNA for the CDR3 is TGCGCCAGCAGCTTGCAGGGGGTTGGAGGCTACACCTTC.

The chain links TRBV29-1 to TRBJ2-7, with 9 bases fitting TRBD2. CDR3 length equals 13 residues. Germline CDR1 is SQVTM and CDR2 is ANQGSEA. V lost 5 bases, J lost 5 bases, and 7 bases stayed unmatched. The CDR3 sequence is CSVPREGTHEQYF. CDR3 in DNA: TGCAGCGTTCCGCGGGAGGGGACCCACGAGCAGTACTTC.

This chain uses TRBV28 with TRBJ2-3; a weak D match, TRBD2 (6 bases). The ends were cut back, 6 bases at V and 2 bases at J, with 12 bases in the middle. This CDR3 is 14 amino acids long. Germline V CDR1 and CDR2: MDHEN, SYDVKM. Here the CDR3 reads CASRYGGNTDTQYF. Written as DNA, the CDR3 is TGTGCCAGCAGATACGGGGGAAACACAGATACGCAGTATTTT. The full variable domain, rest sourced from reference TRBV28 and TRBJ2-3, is DVKVTQSSRYLVKRTGEKVFLECVQDMDHENMFWYRQDPGLGLRLIYFSYDVKMKEKGDIPEGYSVSREKKERFSLILESASTNQTSMYLCASRYGGNTDTQYFGPGTRLTVL.